This paragraph covers one TCR beta chain sequence. Its antigen is not identified. In making TCR cDNA, 5'RACE template switching added a universal primer site and UMIs to it. One entry per CDR3 protein, called by TCRdb with MiXCR from the 5' RACE reads. The table includes a few hundred thousand distinct CDR3 sequences, 6.2% detected once. The CDR3 totals 15 residues. V lost 0 bases and J lost 0, with 6 bases in between. CDR1 and CDR2 (germline): SGDLS, YYNGEE. The data derive from a study of T cells after yellow fever vaccination. Study results and limitations: In post-booster samples, most primary-vaccination clones reappeared (approximately 96% CD4, 75% to 90% CD8).

The sequencing here drew on PBMCs, taken 5 days after the yellow fever booster vaccination. The TCR sequence derives from a man aged 25-40 years who received the YFV17D yellow fever vaccine. The chain combines TRBV9 with TRBJ1-4; no firm D call. This chain's CDR3 is CASSVGGATNEKLFF. For the CDR3, the DNA is TGTGCCAGCAGCGTAGGAGGAGCAACTAATGAAAAACTGTTTTTT.